The 22 T cell receptor beta chains reported below all come from one sample, sequenced in a study of blood T cells in healthy people across ages (dated by TCRdb to about 2015). The library came from 5' RACE. The sequencing machine was an Illumina HiSeq 2500. A second PCR of about 6 to 12 cycles was performed with a sample-barcoded 5' primer and a J-beta primer mix. Using fastp trimming at Q25 and MiXCR clonotype assembly, TCRdb reanalyzed the public sequencing data and kept in-frame beta chains. All rows with the same CDR3 protein become a single entry with the most common DNA and genes. The sample data list about 320,000 distinct CDR3 sequences, and roughly 29% of these were observed just once. Of the sample, about 30% falls within the top ten clones. The sample was blood. Source of these receptors: a woman in her 70s in good health.

Comment on this clonotype: Sequence at one end of the junction differs from germline and may be a read error. V is TRBV28 and J is TRBJ2-4; perhaps TRBD2 as D (5 bases). Germline V gene lookup returns CDR1 MDHEN and CDR2 SYDVKM. CDR3 size: 17 residues. This chain's CDR3 is CAISLGGLGLAKNIQYF. The DNA of the CDR3 is TGTGCCATCAGTTTAGGCGGCCTCGGACTAGCCAAAAACATTCAGTACTTC.

V is TRBV12-3 or TRBV12-4 and J is TRBJ2-6, with D hard to call. V gave up 6 bases and J gave up 0 bases, with 12 bases separating them. CDR3 length equals 16 residues. CDR3 sequence reads: CASSRRSDSGANVLTF. DNA for the CDR3: TGTGCCAGCAGCCGACGTTCGGACTCTGGGGCCAACGTCCTGACTTTC.

The chain recombines TRBV5-1 with TRBJ2-7; D is uncertain. V shed 2 bases and J shed 3 bases, with 12 bases lying between them. CDR3 length equals 14 residues. The germline V gene has CDR1 SGHRS and CDR2 YFSETQ. The CDR3 DNA reads TGCGCCAGCAGCTTCATGGACGTCGACTACGAGCAGTACTTC. This gives the protein CASSFMDVDYEQYF.

This clonotype appeared many times. CDR3 nucleotide sequence: TGTGCCAGCAGTTTATTGTTGGCGGTAGCGGGGATGAAAAACATTCAGTACTTC. As protein: CASSLLLAVAGMKNIQYF. This chain uses TRBV28 with TRBJ2-4, with TRBD2 matching over 8 bases. Trimming took 1 base from V and 4 from J; bases not matched to a gene: 12. The CDR3 spans 18 residues. The germline CDR1 and CDR2 sequences are MDHEN and SYDVKM.

This clonotype was observed many times. The chain recombines TRBV18 with TRBJ2-5, with 11 bases fitting TRBD1. The J call may not be correct, given that the DNA end is closer to TRBJ2-1. The CDR3 totals 15 residues. Germline assignment: CDR1 KGHSH and CDR2 LQKENI. Here the CDR3 DNA reads TGTGCCAGCTCACCTGGACAGGGGGCTTACAATGAGCAGTTCTTC. As protein: CASSPGQGAYNEQFF.

This clonotype was seen a few times. The V call is TRBV7-2, the J call TRBJ1-5, with D perhaps matching TRBD1 (6 bases). CDR1 SGHTA and CDR2 FQGNSA come from the germline V gene. V lost 7 bases to trimming and J lost 1 base, with 14 bases between them. This CDR3 comprises 15 residues. The CDR3 DNA follows: TGTGCCAGCAACATAGGGGGGGACAGCAATCAGCCCCAGCATTTT. This codes for CASNIGGDSNQPQHF.

This clonotype was detected only a few times. V and J are TRBV2 and TRBJ1-1; D is uncertain. Germline CDR1 SNHLY, CDR2 FYNNEI. Deletions cut 0 bases from V and 8 bases from J, with 4 bases between. This CDR3 has 11 amino acids. As DNA, the CDR3 is TGTGCCAGCAGTGAAGCGCTGGAAGCTTTCTTT. This translates into CASSEALEAFF.

V usage is TRBV7-2 and J usage is TRBJ1-5; tentatively, D is TRBD1 (6 bases). The CDR3 runs to 13 residues. Looked up from germline, CDR1 is SGHTA and CDR2 is FQGNSA. V was cut by 5 bases and J by 4 bases, with 9 bases left in between. Here the CDR3 reads CASSDRFNQPQHF. Here the CDR3 DNA reads TGTGCCAGCAGCGACAGGTTTAATCAGCCCCAGCATTTT.

This clonotype was found a few times. This chain links TRBV2 with TRBJ2-5; D is perhaps TRBD2 (6 bases). This CDR3 has 13 amino acids. V was cut by 8 bases and J by 3 bases, with 13 bases left in between. Germline V gene sequence: CDR1 SNHLY, CDR2 FYNNEI. The CDR3, as DNA: TGTGCCAGCGGACTTAGCGGAAAAGAGACCCAGTACTTC. It codes for CASGLSGKETQYF.

V and J are TRBV28 and TRBJ1-4; 8 positions match TRBD1. There are 18 residues in the CDR3. The germline V gene has CDR1 MDHEN and CDR2 SYDVKM. Trimming cost V 6 bases and J 0 bases; bases outside gene matches: 12. The DNA for the CDR3 is TGTGCCAGCAGAACGACGGACAGGGATCTATCAACTAATGAAAAACTGTTTTTT. Translated, it gives CASRTTDRDLSTNEKLFF.

This chain connects TRBV4-1 to TRBJ1-2; D is ambiguous. The CDR3 is made up of 13 amino acids. Germline loops: CDR1 MGHRA, CDR2 YSYEKL. The V end was cut by 2 bases, the J end by 6 bases, with 10 bases between. CDR3 sequence: CASSQKRSNGYTF. DNA of the CDR3: TGCGCCAGCAGCCAAAAACGGAGTAATGGCTACACCTTC.

J is TRBJ2-7 and V is TRBV2; D gene unclear. Trimming cost V 3 bases and J 7 bases, with 4 bases left between them. From germline, CDR1 is SNHLY and CDR2 FYNNEI. This CDR3 region has 10 residues. The CDR3, as DNA: TGTGCCAGCAGTGATGGAGAGCAGTACTTC. This sequence encodes CASSDGEQYF.

The J gene is TRBJ2-5, the V gene TRBV20-1; 7 nucleotides align to TRBD1. The CDR3 covers 18 residues. In germline, CDR1 is DFQATT, CDR2 SNEGSKA (reference sequence). Trimming took 5 bases from V and 0 from J; bases not matched to a gene: 18. The CDR3 bases are TGCAGTGCTCCTCCCTCGACAGGGCGGATAGGGAACCAAGAGACCCAGTACTTC. Protein sequence: CSAPPSTGRIGNQETQYF.

CDR3 amino acids: CSPSGRAYNEQFF. CDR3 nucleotides: TGCAGTCCCAGCGGGAGGGCCTACAATGAGCAGTTCTTC. This chain joins TRBV20-1 and TRBJ2-1; TRBD2 matches at 10 bases. CDR1 and CDR2 from the germline V gene are DFQATT and SNEGSKA (reference sequence). CDR3 size: 13 residues. V lost 8 bases, J lost 2 bases, and 3 bases stayed unmatched.

The V call is TRBV15, the J call TRBJ2-6, with D perhaps given as TRBD1 or TRBD2 (6 bases each). The CDR3 length is 16 residues. V lost 4 bases to trimming and J lost 4 bases, with 14 bases between them. Germline lookup yields CDR1 LNHNV and CDR2 YYDKDF (reference sequence). CDR3 residues: CATSKGGLSGANVLTF. The CDR3 DNA follows: TGTGCCACCAGCAAAGGGGGGCTTTCCGGGGCCAACGTCCTGACTTTC.

Of note for this clonotype: No conserved phenylalanine or tryptophan is present at the end of the CDR3, so a read error is the likely explanation. The rearrangement uses TRBV20-1 and TRBJ1-4, with 8 nucleotides matching TRBD1. CDR1 is DFQATT, CDR2 SNEGSKA, per germline (reference sequence). J lost 8 bases, V lost 5 bases, and 7 bases had no gene match. The CDR3 sequence is 13 residues long. In nucleotides, the CDR3 is TGCAGTGCTTTCCAGGGGGCGGGGGAAAAACTGTTTTCT. Its translation is CSAFQGAGEKLFS.

The chain is built from TRBV9 and TRBJ2-5; D is possibly TRBD2 (5 bases). The assigned J gene may be wrong: the sequence end matches TRBJ2-7 better. The germline V gene has CDR1 SGDLS and CDR2 YYNGEE. The CDR3 totals 16 residues. This CDR3 reads CASSVAGSGSSYEQYF. In DNA form, the CDR3 reads TGTGCCAGCAGCGTAGCTGGAAGCGGTAGCTCCTACGAGCAGTACTTC.

As for this clonotype: One junction end disagrees with the germline gene, perhaps due to a read error. The CDR3 loop is CASSLGEGAYEQNF. In DNA, the CDR3 is TGTGCCAGCAGCTTAGGTGAAGGGGCCTACGAGCAGAACTTC. This chain connects TRBV7-9 to TRBJ2-7, with TRBD1 as a possible D gene (5 bases). The CDR3 extends over 14 amino acids. Germline-derived CDR1 and CDR2 are SEHNR and FQNEAQ (reference sequence). The full variable domain, with the rest looked up from reference TRBV7-9 and TRBJ2-7, is DTGVSQNPRHKITKRGQNVTFRCDPISEHNRLYWYRQTLGQGPEFLTYFQNEAQLEKSRLLSDRFSAERPKGSFSTLEIQRTEQGDSAMYLCASSLGEGAYEQNFGPGTRLTVT.

In this sample, this clonotype turned up a few times. The genes are TRBV3-1 and TRBJ1-2; no clear D gene. V was clipped by 1 base and J by 6 bases, with 21 bases between them. The germline V gene encodes CDR1 LGHDT and CDR2 YNNKEL (reference sequence). The CDR3 runs to 17 residues. For the CDR3, the DNA is TGTGCCAGCAGCCAAGCGGGTCGTCAAGTTGGACCAAATGGCTACACCTTC. Its protein product is CASSQAGRQVGPNGYTF.

The sample holds a few counts of this clonotype. The CDR3 protein is CASSYRAGGRQFF. The CDR3 DNA reads TGTGCCAGCAGTTACCGAGCGGGAGGGAGGCAGTTCTTC. This rearrangement joins TRBV6-2 or TRBV6-3 to TRBJ2-1; TRBD2 aligns across 10 bases. The V gene's germline CDR1 is MNHEY and CDR2 SVGEGT. This CDR3 contains 13 residues. Trimming cost V 2 bases and J 12 bases; bases outside gene matches: 4.

The chain employs TRBV28 and TRBJ1-2; D might be TRBD1 (5 bases). Germline V gives CDR1 MDHEN, CDR2 SYDVKM. The CDR3 runs 12 residues. With 4 bases removed from V and 4 bases from J, the gap between germline ends came to 7 bases. The CDR3: CASSWGSYGYTF. CDR3 sequence (DNA): TGTGCCAGCAGTTGGGGCAGCTATGGCTACACCTTC.

The rearrangement joins TRBV29-1 to TRBJ1-1; the D is unclear. The CDR3 runs to 12 residues. CDR1 is SQVTM, CDR2 ANQGSEA, per germline. V lost 4 bases to trimming and J lost 5 bases, with 11 bases between them. This CDR3 reads CSVVSYSTEAFF. In DNA form, the CDR3 reads TGCAGCGTTGTGAGTTATTCGACTGAAGCTTTCTTT. Together with reference TRBV29-1 and TRBJ1-1, the CDR3 gives the full variable domain: SAVISQKPSRDICQRGTSLTIQCQVDSQVTMMFWYRQQPGQSLTLIATANQGSEATYESGFVIDKFPISRPNLTFSTLTVSNMSPEDSSIYLCSVVSYSTEAFFGQGTRLTVV.